This TCR beta chain is drawn from a study of shared clonotypes between healthy human individuals (dated by TCRdb to the early 2020s). As for the study more broadly: A couple of women and three men aged 18 to 49 years were included in the cohort. For each donor, CD4 naive and CD4 memory were each given three plates, CD8 naive was given two plates, and CD8 memory was given one plate. To estimate repertoire size and how much clonotype sharing occurs between individuals, the study deeply sequenced the blood TCR repertoires of five or six healthy adults. Different laboratories and diverse techniques were used to prepare libraries and sequence TCR repertoires, to increase sequencing depth and limit assay-specific biases. Between about 0.94 and 8.9 billion PBMCs per donor were obtained by leukapheresis.

TCR CDR3 regions were amplified from genomic DNA by multiplex PCR using the deep immunoSEQ assay. Genomic DNA extracted from each cell subset was distributed evenly over all wells of several immunoSEQ 96-well plates, and each plate served as one replicate. For sorted subsets, around 200 ng genomic DNA, equal to about 30,000 T cell genomes, was loaded into each replicate PCR. Purified libraries were measured with a Qubit 3.0 fluorometer, size-checked on a Bioanalyzer 2100, and measured again with the KAPA Library Quantification kit. Every immunoSEQ 96-well plate was sequenced on a dedicated single-read 150-cycle Illumina NextSeq 550 flow cell. Per the source publication's procedure: Because only junctional sequences without quality scores were contained in the immunoSEQ output, filtering matching that applied to full-length reads could not be performed. Sequences were annotated with PyIR, a Python wrapper for IgBLAST v1.9, and V/J genes and CDR3 were assigned using IMGT germline references. Any read was removed if the V/J assignment was weak (E-value above 1e-6), the CDR3 was missing, or the read contained stop codons, out-of-frame junctions, or ambiguous translated residues. A V3J clonotype was defined by an identical inferred V gene, J gene, and CDR3 amino acid sequence. Percentage overlap between repertoires was calculated by dividing the number of shared unique clonotypes by the size of the smaller repertoire. RTK rarefaction, the Chao1 estimator, and Recon v2.1 estimates of unobserved clonotypes were used to assess repertoire richness. Generation probabilities were computed with OLGA for all TCRbeta clonotypes obtained by the gDNA method from several donors. Not all clones reach the TCRdb copy of this immuneACCESS table, which keeps in-frame sequences only. Checked studies attribute under half of the gap to unresolved V genes and leave the rest unexplained. V and J calls plus clone size are reproduced from that table; the DNA served to infer D and trimming. The sample table lists more than 2 million clones, roughly 95% of them with a count of one. The ten biggest clones cover 0.13% of the sample.

The CDR3 covers 18 residues, taking in both the cysteine and the phenylalanine. Only CDR3 DNA remains: 54 bases, in frame from the first base. Based on the germline V gene, the CDR1 and CDR2 sequences are SGHRS and YFSETQ. Germline trimming amounts to 0 bases on V and 0 bases on J, with 6 as the count of junction bases outside the gene matches. Details on this clone: The specificity of this receptor is unknown. The record has no base qualities; no much larger clone is one base away.

Results the study describes overall, beyond this receptor: Pairwise subsampling led to the expectation that sequencing depth would affect the degree of clonotype sharing among donors. Across several donors, around 5% of naive CD4, roughly 3.8% of naive CD8, under 2.5% of memory CD4, and 0.4% to 0.45% of memory CD8 clonotypes were shared. Clonotypes shared by all four sorted-subset donors showed higher generation probabilities than non-shared clonotypes. The genetic and exposure-history diversity represented was limited by the small number of donors. Only blood was sampled, and tissue TCR repertoires likely differ from those in blood. Larger estimated clonotype richness was generally found for naive subsets than for memory subsets. Incomplete sequencing was indicated by rarefaction of sorted-subset datasets, despite the large sequencing depth.

Healthy HIV-negative adults with no recently reported acute infections or vaccinations were included as donors. All donors were Caucasian adults living in Nashville, Tennessee, USA. CD4+ T cells were enriched by magnetic negative selection; naive cells were then positively selected on CD45RA, and the negative fraction formed the memory subset. Blood was obtained by leukapheresis, after which PBMCs were separated by Ficoll-Histopaque density gradient centrifugation and cryopreserved in liquid nitrogen vapor phase. Analytical flow cytometry was used to check the purity and quantity of each magnetically sorted T cell population. Each sorted fraction had its genomic DNA isolated and then quantified by UV absorbance on a Nanodrop 2000c.

The TCR comes from a man in his late teens or twenties in good health. The receptor chain draws on TRBV5-1 and TRBJ2-1; 10 central nucleotides agree with TRBD2. Sequencing was carried out using naive CD4+ T cells sorted from blood. This sample's cell subset or site label indicates: CD45RA+ positively selected. CDR3 loop: CASSLEPSGGLSYNEQFF. The DNA sequence is TGCGCCAGCAGCTTGGAACCTAGCGGGGGACTCTCCTACAATGAGCAGTTCTTC.